This T cell receptor beta chain came from a study of T cells in localized non-small cell lung cancer. TCRdb's copy holds only in-frame clones and misses some; the assay was immunoSEQ multiplex PCR. Of 9,500 to 15,000 clones in the sample, about 86% were seen once. Details on this clone: The antigen is not known.

Findings of the study overall: An association was observed between higher blood T cell density and longer overall survival. Adjacent lung had a median roughly 53 of the 100 largest tumor clones. Sequencing involved a lone tumor region, leaving heterogeneity possible. Peak T cell clonality was found in uninvolved adjacent lung, exceeding tumor.

CDR1 is SGHRS, CDR2 YFSETQ, per germline. Deletions cut 0 bases from V and 7 bases from J, with 14 bases between. The CDR3 has 15 amino acids. This specimen was peripheral blood, taken before any cancer treatment. This clonotype was obtained from a male donor aged 60 or older with stage I lung adenocarcinoma. J is TRBJ2-1 and V is TRBV5-1, with no clear D. CDR3 protein: CASSLANFVENEQFF. The CDR3 DNA is TGCGCCAGCAGCTTGGCCAACTTCGTCGAGAATGAGCAGTTCTTC.